A single sample gave rise to the 6 T cell receptor beta chains below, sequenced in a study of blood T cells in healthy people across ages. Together with a sample-barcoded 5' primer, a J-beta primer mix was included in a second PCR lasting about 7 to 11 cycles. TCRdb ran MiXCR on the 5' RACE reads and lists one entry per CDR3 protein. Of 1.5 million to 2 million distinct CDR3 sequences listed, 30% to 40% are singletons. The specimen sequenced was blood. The receptors were sampled from a woman in her twenties or thirties in good health.

The chain has TRBV27 and TRBJ2-7; D remains ambiguous. Germline assignment: CDR1 MNHEY and CDR2 SMNVEV (reference sequence). The CDR3 covers 17 residues. The V and J ends lost 5 bases and 0 bases respectively, with 20 bases between them. The CDR3 is CASSPGLEKTSSYEQYF. In nucleotides, the CDR3 is TGTGCCAGCAGTCCCGGGCTGGAAAAAACAAGCTCCTACGAGCAGTACTTC.

Of note for this clonotype: At one of its ends the junction is not consistent with the germline gene, which may arise from a read error. J is TRBJ2-4 and V is TRBV7-9; the D gene is possibly TRBD2 (5 bases). CDR1 is SEHNR, CDR2 FQNEAQ, per germline (reference sequence). This CDR3 is built from 13 residues. The CDR3 coding sequence is TGTGCCTGCAGCGGATCTGAGAAAAACATTCAGTACTTC. Protein sequence: CACSGSEKNIQYF.

This clonotype was picked up a small number of times. This chain links TRBV5-1 with TRBJ2-7; 13 nucleotides align to TRBD2. In germline, CDR1 is SGHRS, CDR2 YFSETQ. This CDR3 region has 16 residues. V gave up 0 bases and J gave up 6 bases; unmatched junction bases: 6. The CDR3 nucleotides read TGCGCCAGCAGCTTGGAACTAGCGGGAGGGCTGGGCGAGCAGTACTTC. The encoded protein is CASSLELAGGLGEQYF.

The chain employs TRBV20-1 and TRBJ2-1, with 7 bases matching TRBD1. This CDR3 is 15 amino acids long. V shed 5 bases, J shed 8 bases, and the junction held 15 bases outside the gene matches. The germline CDR1 and CDR2 sequences are DFQATT and SNEGSKA (reference sequence). The CDR3 is CSAETGTEVRDEQFF. CDR3 DNA: TGCAGTGCTGAAACCGGGACAGAGGTTAGGGATGAGCAGTTCTTC.

The V gene is TRBV7-3, the J gene TRBJ2-3; the match to TRBD2 covers 9 bases. V was pared by 4 bases and J by 4 bases, with 6 bases of the junction left unmatched. This CDR3 contains 15 residues. The V gene's germline CDR1 is SGHTA and CDR2 FQGTGA. CDR3 sequence reads: CASSSTSGASDTQYF. The CDR3, as DNA: TGTGCCAGCAGCTCGACTAGCGGTGCATCAGATACGCAGTATTTT.

The rearrangement uses TRBV20-1 and TRBJ2-1, with D unresolved. The V gene lost 4 bases and the J gene lost 7 bases, with 11 bases spanning the gap. CDR3 size: 12 residues. The germline V gene has CDR1 DFQATT and CDR2 SNEGSKA (reference sequence). Written as DNA, the CDR3 is TGCAGTGCTAACCAGCCCAGGAATGAGCAGTTCTTC. This translates into CSANQPRNEQFF.